Listed below are T cell receptor beta chains from one sample, sequenced in a study of Graves' ophthalmopathy and Graves' hyperthyroidism. TCRdb processed the multiplex PCR reads anew with MiXCR; each CDR3 protein has one entry. This sample yields about 400,000 distinct CDR3 sequences, of which about a sixth are seen a single time; approximately 1.4% belongs to the top ten. The specimen was peripheral blood. Receptors were obtained from a woman between 18 and 29 years old with Graves' ophthalmopathy. CDR3s include the opening cysteine and the closing phenylalanine or tryptophan. A D gene is named only where the DNA matches it firmly. Some rows mark clone size as missing; the rest say once, few, many or name a class of expanded clone.

V gene	D gene	J gene	clone size	CDR3 protein	CDR3 DNA
TRBV19	-	TRBJ1-1	many	CASSLDEAEAFF	TGTGCCAGTAGTCTGGACGAAGCTGAAGCTTTCTTT
TRBV29-1	-	TRBJ2-5	many	CSVEGARENLQETQYF	TGCAGCGTTGAAGGAGCACGGGAGAATCTCCAAGAGACCCAGTACTTC
TRBV6-1	TRBD1	TRBJ1-1	many	CASSPGQGIDTEAFF	TGTGCCAGCAGCCCGGGACAGGGAATAGACACTGAAGCTTTCTTT
TRBV6-5	-	TRBJ1-1	-	CASSYSNVGYTEAFF	TGTGCCAGCAGTTACTCGAATGTGGGTTACACTGAAGCTTTCTTT
TRBV7-9	-	TRBJ1-1	many	CASISTGNTEAFF	TGTGCCAGCATCTCAACAGGGAACACTGAAGCTTTCTTT
TRBV7-8	-	TRBJ1-5	once	CASTPGGHFNQPQHF	TGTGCCAGCACCCCCGGGGGGCATTTTAATCAGCCCCAGCATTTT
TRBV6-1	-	TRBJ1-5	many	CASSEGLVGSNQPQHF	TGTGCCAGCAGTGAAGGGTTAGTAGGTAGCAATCAGCCCCAGCATTTT
TRBV19	-	TRBJ2-7	many	CASSVKESYEQYF	TGTGCCAGTAGTGTAAAAGAGAGCTACGAGCAGTACTTC
TRBV25-1	-	TRBJ2-5	many	CASSARETQYF	TGTGCCAGCAGTGCGCGGGAGACCCAGTACTTC
TRBV3-1	-	TRBJ1-1	-	CASSQEGRDTEAFF	TGTGCCAGCAGCCAAGAAGGGCGGGACACTGAAGCTTTCTTT
TRBV12-3/TRBV12-4	TRBD2	TRBJ2-2	many	CASSLGWLADTGELFF	TGTGCCAGCAGTTTAGGATGGCTAGCGGACACCGGGGAGCTGTTTTTT
TRBV28	TRBD2	TRBJ2-5	-	CASSLARGASGSQETQYF	TGTGCCAGCAGTTTAGCTAGAGGGGCTAGCGGGAGCCAAGAGACCCAGTACTTC
TRBV24-1	-	TRBJ1-2	many	CATSDSKGFKEGGYTF	TGTGCCACCAGTGACTCGAAGGGCTTTAAGGAGGGCGGCTACACCTTC
TRBV6-5	-	TRBJ2-7	many	CASSFGRNYEQYF	TGTGCCAGCAGTTTTGGACGGAACTACGAGCAGTACTTC
TRBV7-2	TRBD1	TRBJ2-1	-	CASSYGQGGEQFF	TGTGCCAGCAGCTACGGACAGGGAGGTGAGCAGTTCTTC
TRBV11-2	-	TRBJ2-2	many	CASGRELYGELFF	TGTGCCAGCGGACGGGAGTTGTACGGGGAGCTGTTTTTT
TRBV7-9	-	TRBJ1-1	many	CASIPYDRMNTEAFF	TGTGCCAGCATCCCATACGATCGCATGAACACTGAAGCTTTCTTT
TRBV12-3/TRBV12-4	-	TRBJ2-4	many	CASSFGQGKSQYF	TGTGCCAGCAGTTTTGGGCAGGGGAAATCTCAGTACTTC
TRBV6-5	-	TRBJ2-7	-	CASSSLGTGTHEQYF	TGTGCCAGCAGTTCACTGGGCACAGGGACCCACGAGCAGTACTTC
TRBV7-2	-	TRBJ2-7	many	CASSSVLGPAPYF	TGTGCCAGCAGCTCAGTTCTTGGGCCCGCCCCGTACTTC
TRBV6-1	-	TRBJ2-5	-	CASSGYGETQYF	TGTGCCAGCAGTGGTTATGGCGAGACCCAGTACTTC
TRBV5-1	-	TRBJ1-2	many	CASSQGRILNYGYTF	TGCGCCAGCAGCCAAGGACGGATCCTTAACTATGGCTACACCTTC
TRBV6-5	TRBD1	TRBJ1-1	many	CASSGQAPLLSTEAFF	TGTGCCAGCTCGGGACAGGCCCCGTTGTTGAGCACTGAAGCTTTCTTT
TRBV30	-	TRBJ1-5	many	CAWTPTGVNSNQPQHF	TGTGCCTGGACCCCGACGGGGGTGAATAGCAATCAGCCCCAGCATTTT
TRBV20-1	TRBD1	TRBJ1-1	-	CSASLLRTGGLNTEAFF	TGCAGTGCTAGTCTTCTCCGGACAGGGGGCTTGAACACTGAAGCTTTCTTT
TRBV5-4	TRBD1	TRBJ2-2	many	CASSLVAGGVNTGELFF	TGTGCCAGCAGCTTGGTGGCAGGGGGAGTGAACACCGGGGAGCTGTTTTTT
TRBV6-1	TRBD2	TRBJ2-7	many	CASVREGTHYEQYF	TGTGCCAGCGTGAGGGAGGGGACCCACTACGAGCAGTACTTC
TRBV19	-	TRBJ1-5	-	CAIGSPVLRNQPQHF	TGCGCCATTGGGTCGCCAGTCCTCAGGAATCAGCCCCAGCATTTT
TRBV6-5	-	TRBJ1-5	medium-sized	CASTLMPRDDQPQHF	TGTGCCAGCACCCTTATGCCCAGGGACGATCAGCCCCAGCATTTT
TRBV12-3/TRBV12-4	-	TRBJ1-5	many	CASRRGGQPQHF	TGTGCCAGCAGGAGGGGGGGTCAGCCCCAGCATTTT
TRBV7-2	-	TRBJ2-7	-	CASSLWEGSYEQYF	TGTGCCAGCAGCTTATGGGAAGGCTCCTACGAGCAGTACTTC
TRBV24-1	-	TRBJ1-1	many	CATSDLRRGPRTEAFF	TGTGCCACCAGTGATTTGCGGAGGGGCCCCAGGACTGAAGCTTTCTTT
TRBV28	-	TRBJ2-5	-	CASRPRTNQETQYF	TGTGCCAGCAGACCCCGGACGAACCAAGAGACCCAGTACTTC
TRBV9	-	TRBJ1-5	-	CASSPSGRGFQPQHF	TGTGCCAGCAGCCCCTCAGGAAGGGGGTTTCAGCCCCAGCATTTT
TRBV12-3/TRBV12-4	-	TRBJ2-7	many	CASTGGKAGQGFYEQYF	TGTGCCAGCACCGGGGGGAAAGCGGGACAAGGATTCTACGAGCAGTACTTC
TRBV27	-	TRBJ1-2	few	CASTPRAPSPNYGYTF	TGTGCCAGCACCCCTCGGGCGCCCTCACCTAACTATGGCTACACCTTC
TRBV30	-	TRBJ1-1	few	CAWSPLGAGMNTEAFF	TGTGCCTGGAGCCCTCTCGGGGCCGGGATGAACACTGAAGCTTTCTTT
TRBV7-8	-	TRBJ2-7	many	CASSPRTLGEQYF	TGTGCCAGCAGCCCCAGGACCCTAGGCGAGCAGTACTTC
TRBV28	-	TRBJ2-7	many	CASSEAASYEQYF	TGTGCCAGCAGTGAGGCGGCTTCCTACGAGCAGTACTTC
TRBV27	-	TRBJ2-7	-	CASKDEQYF	TGTGCCAGCAAGGACGAGCAGTACTTC
TRBV15	TRBD2	TRBJ2-5	many	CATSRVSGILQETQYF	TGTGCCACCAGCAGAGTTAGCGGGATTCTCCAAGAGACCCAGTACTTC
TRBV27	-	TRBJ2-6	many	CASSFLSGSGANVLTF	TGTGCCAGCAGTTTCCTCAGCGGCTCTGGGGCCAACGTCCTGACTTTC
TRBV6-4	-	TRBJ1-5	many	CASSDRPNSNQPQHF	TGTGCCAGCAGTGACAGGCCGAATAGCAATCAGCCCCAGCATTTT
TRBV7-2	-	TRBJ1-2	many	CASSLAQGAGYTF	TGTGCCAGCAGCTTAGCACAGGGAGCTGGCTACACCTTC
TRBV20-1	TRBD1	TRBJ1-2	many	CSARPAGGTTNYGYTF	TGCAGTGCTAGACCTGCAGGGGGGACTACTAACTATGGCTACACCTTC
TRBV12-3/TRBV12-4	TRBD1	TRBJ2-2	many	CASSQSNRGTGELFF	TGTGCCAGCAGCCAATCGAACAGGGGAACCGGGGAGCTGTTTTTT
TRBV12-3/TRBV12-4	-	TRBJ1-1	many	CASSRRAVMNTEAFF	TGTGCCAGCAGTCGGCGGGCGGTAATGAACACTGAAGCTTTCTTT
TRBV7-9	TRBD1	TRBJ2-7	many	CASSPEWDRKYEQYF	TGTGCCAGCAGCCCAGAATGGGACAGGAAGTACGAGCAGTACTTC
TRBV6-2/TRBV6-3	-	TRBJ1-2	many	CATGTHYGYTF	TGTGCCACCGGGACACACTATGGCTACACCTTC
TRBV6-1	-	TRBJ2-5	many	CASSIGIAETQYF	TGTGCCAGCAGTATCGGGATAGCGGAGACCCAGTACTTC
TRBV10-1	TRBD2	TRBJ2-2	-	CASHGLAGGNTGELFF	TGCGCCAGCCATGGACTAGCGGGGGGGAACACCGGGGAGCTGTTTTTT
TRBV2	-	TRBJ1-1	many	CASKREVLNTEAFF	TGTGCCAGCAAGCGGGAGGTATTGAACACTGAAGCTTTCTTT
TRBV12-3/TRBV12-4	-	TRBJ1-1	many	CASTGNTEAFF	TGTGCCAGCACCGGGAACACTGAAGCTTTCTTT